The text below deals with one T cell receptor (beta chain). The antigen is not known. Profiling relied on immunoSEQ multiplex PCR, and the TCRdb table lists in-frame clones only, not all of them. The table has 55,000 to 70,000 clones, approximately 81% seen once; the top ten hold 4.5% to 5.5%. Germline-derived CDR1 and CDR2 are MNHNS and SASEGT. The CDR3 contains 14 residues. V was pared by 2 bases and J by 5 bases, with 13 bases between. The entry originates in a study of OX40 agonist ivuxolimab in advanced cancers. Study results and caveats: Dose levels from 0.1 to 3.0 mg/kg saw CD4+ and CD8+ blood T cells expand clonally by week 6. Low levels of normalized T-cell clonal expansion also appeared in some nonresponders. The expanded peripheral T cells' antigen specificity was not determined.

The clonotype comes from an adult with an advanced solid tumor such as melanoma, head and neck, liver or kidney cancer. The source was CD4+ or CD8+ T cells sorted from blood, collected in a trial of the OX40 agonist ivuxolimab. V and J are TRBV6-1 and TRBJ2-7; a weak D match, TRBD2 (5 bases). The CDR3 region is CASSESSLTHEQYF. Written as DNA, the CDR3 is TGTGCCAGCAGTGAATCTAGCCTAACCCACGAGCAGTACTTC.